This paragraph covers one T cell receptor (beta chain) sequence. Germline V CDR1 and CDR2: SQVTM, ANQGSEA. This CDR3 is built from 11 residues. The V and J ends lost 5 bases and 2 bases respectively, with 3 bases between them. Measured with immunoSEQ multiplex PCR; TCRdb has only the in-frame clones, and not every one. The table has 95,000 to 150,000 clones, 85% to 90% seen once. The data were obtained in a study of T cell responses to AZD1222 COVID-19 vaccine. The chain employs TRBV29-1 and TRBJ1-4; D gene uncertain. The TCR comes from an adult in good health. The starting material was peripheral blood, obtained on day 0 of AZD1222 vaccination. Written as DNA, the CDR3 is TGCAGCGTTTGGACTAATGAAAAACTGTTTTTT. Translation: CSVWTNEKLFF.